Listed here is a single T cell receptor beta chain. Its cognate antigen is unknown. Profiled with immunoSEQ multiplex PCR; TCRdb holds only in-frame clones, not every one. The data contain around 30,000 clones, 70% to 85% of them seen just once; the ten biggest clones take up about 2.2%. This sample is part of a study of Tregs in tolerant kidney transplant recipients. Study as a whole: A roughly three-day belatacept mixed lymphocyte reaction, sometimes plus 5-day graft donor restimulation, preceded CD4+CD25+CD127- sorting. Study results and limitations: Tregs expanded with activated donor B cells seemed most donor-specific. No direct test of biological reproducibility was done here.

This CDR3 has 16 residues. Trimming cost V 4 bases and J 7 bases; bases outside gene matches: 11. Germline V gives CDR1 PRHDT, CDR2 FYEKMQ (reference sequence). This sequence originates from a human donor in good health. The rearrangement links TRBV13 to TRBJ2-1; 9 bases fit TRBD2. The sample was Tregs from blood cultured with allogeneic cells. CDR3 sequence reads: CASSSGRRGGLNEQFF. The CDR3 DNA follows: TGTGCCAGCAGCTCAGGACGGCGGGGGGGCTTGAATGAGCAGTTCTTC.